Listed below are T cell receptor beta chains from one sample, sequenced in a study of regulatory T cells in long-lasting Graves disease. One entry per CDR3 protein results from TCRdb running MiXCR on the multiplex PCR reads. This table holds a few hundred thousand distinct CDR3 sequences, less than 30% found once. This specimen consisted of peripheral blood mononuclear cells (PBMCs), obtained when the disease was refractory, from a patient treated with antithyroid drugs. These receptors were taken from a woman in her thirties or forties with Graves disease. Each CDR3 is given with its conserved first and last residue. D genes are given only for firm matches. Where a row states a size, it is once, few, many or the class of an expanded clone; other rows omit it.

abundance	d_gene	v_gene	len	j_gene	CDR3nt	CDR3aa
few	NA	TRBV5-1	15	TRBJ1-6	TGCGCCAGCAGCTTTTCGGGGGCCGGAAATTCACCCCTCCACTTT	CASSFSGAGNSPLHF
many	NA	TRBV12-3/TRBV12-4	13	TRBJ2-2	TGTGCCAGCAGTCTTTCCTTCGGTGGGGAGCTGTTTTTT	CASSLSFGGELFF
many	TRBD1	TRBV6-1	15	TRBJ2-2	TGTGCCAGCAGCCAACGACAGGGGGGCACCGGGGAGCTGTTTTTT	CASSQRQGGTGELFF
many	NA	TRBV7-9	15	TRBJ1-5	TGTGCCAGCAGCCCGGTGGGATCGGTTATCCAGCCCCAGCATTTT	CASSPVGSVIQPQHF
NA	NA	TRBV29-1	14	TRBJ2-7	TGCAGCGTTGAAAGGGCCGGGGTCCCTTACGAGCAGTACTTC	CSVERAGVPYEQYF
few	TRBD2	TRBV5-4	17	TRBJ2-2	TGTGCCAGCAGCTTGTCAGGACTAGCGGGAGTACGCGGGGAGCTGTTTTTT	CASSLSGLAGVRGELFF
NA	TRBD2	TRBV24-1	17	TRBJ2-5	TGTGCCACCAGTGATTTTCGACTAGCGGGAGAATGGGAGACCCAGTACTTC	CATSDFRLAGEWETQYF
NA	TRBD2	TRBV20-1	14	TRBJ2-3	TGCAGTGCTAGCGGACTAGTTTTTGCAGATACGCAGTATTTT	CSASGLVFADTQYF
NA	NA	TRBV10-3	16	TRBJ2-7	TGTGCCATCAGTGGCCAAATTCGTATCGCGCACTACGAGCAGTACTTC	CAISGQIRIAHYEQYF
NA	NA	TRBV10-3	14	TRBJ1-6	TGTGCCATCAGTGAGGGTTCCTATAATTCACCCCTCCACTTT	CAISEGSYNSPLHF
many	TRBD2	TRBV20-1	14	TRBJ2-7	TGCAGTGCGTTAGGCTATAGCGGGGCCTACGAGCAGTACTTC	CSALGYSGAYEQYF
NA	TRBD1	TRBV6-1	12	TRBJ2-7	TGTGCCAACCGGTCAACAGGGGACGAGCAGTACTTC	CANRSTGDEQYF
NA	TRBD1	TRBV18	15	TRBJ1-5	TGTGCCAGCTCACCTACGACAGGGATCAATCAGCCCCAGCATTTT	CASSPTTGINQPQHF
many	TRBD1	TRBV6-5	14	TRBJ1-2	TGTGCCAGCAGTTACTACCGGGACAGCTATGGCTACACCTTC	CASSYYRDSYGYTF
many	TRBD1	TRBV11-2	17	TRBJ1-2	TGTGCCAGCAGCTCCTACGTGTACAGGGGAGGCAGCTATGGCTACACCTTC	CASSSYVYRGGSYGYTF
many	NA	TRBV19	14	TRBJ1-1	TGTGCCAGTAGCCGGACAAGCTGGGGCACTGAAGCTTTCTTT	CASSRTSWGTEAFF
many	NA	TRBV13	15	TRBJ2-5	TGTGCCAGCAGGCCAATCGGACAGCCTCAAGAGACCCAGTACTTC	CASRPIGQPQETQYF
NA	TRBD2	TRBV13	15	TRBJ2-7	TGTGCCAGCAGCGAGAGACTAGCGGTCTCCTACGAGCAGTACTTC	CASSERLAVSYEQYF
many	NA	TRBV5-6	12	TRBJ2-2	TGTGCCAGCAGCACCTTAACCGGGGAGCTGTTTTTT	CASSTLTGELFF
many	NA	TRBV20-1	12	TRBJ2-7	TGCAGTGCTAGCCCAGGACAGTACGAGCAGTACTTC	CSASPGQYEQYF
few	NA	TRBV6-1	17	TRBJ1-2	TGTGCCAGCAGTGAAGCGCTTAATGGAGGGGGTAACTATGGCTACACCTTC	CASSEALNGGGNYGYTF
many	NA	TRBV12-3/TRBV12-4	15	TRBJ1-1	TGTGCCAGCAGTCGTGGATGGGGGGGAGTGACTGAAGCTTTCTTT	CASSRGWGGVTEAFF
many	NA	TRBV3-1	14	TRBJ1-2	TGTGCCAGCAGCCAAGATGGATGGGGAGAGGGCTACACCTTC	CASSQDGWGEGYTF
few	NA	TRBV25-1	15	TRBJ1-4	TGTGCCAGCAGTGAATTGGGGGGCGCGAATGAAAAACTGTTTTTT	CASSELGGANEKLFF
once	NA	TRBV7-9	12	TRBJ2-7	TGTGCCAGCAGTCAACATGCTTACGAGCAGTACTTC	CASSQHAYEQYF
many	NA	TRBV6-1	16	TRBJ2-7	TGTGCCAGCAGTCTACTTCCCCGGACTGCCTACTACGAGCAGTACTTC	CASSLLPRTAYYEQYF
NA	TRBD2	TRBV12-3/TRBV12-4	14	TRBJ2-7	TGTGCCAGCAGTTTTGCGTGGGAGGGATACGAGCAGTACTTC	CASSFAWEGYEQYF
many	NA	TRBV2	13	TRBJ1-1	TGTGCCAGCAGTGAAAAGCAGGTCACTGAAGCTTTCTTT	CASSEKQVTEAFF